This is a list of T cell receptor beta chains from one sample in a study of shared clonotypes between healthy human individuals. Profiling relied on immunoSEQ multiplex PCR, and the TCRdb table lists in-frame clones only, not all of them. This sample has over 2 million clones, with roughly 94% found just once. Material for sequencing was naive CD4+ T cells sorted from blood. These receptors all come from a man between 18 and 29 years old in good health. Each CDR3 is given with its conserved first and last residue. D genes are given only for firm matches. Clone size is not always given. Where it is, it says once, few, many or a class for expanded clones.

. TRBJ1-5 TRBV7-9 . CASSLVGQPQHF TGTGCCAGCAGCTTGGTTGGGCAGCCCCAGCATTTT
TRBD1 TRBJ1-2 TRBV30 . CAWRDRGNYGYTF TGTGCCTGGAGGGACAGGGGAAACTATGGCTACACCTTC
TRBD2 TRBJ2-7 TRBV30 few CAWSAWGRGGLSYEQYF TGTGCCTGGAGTGCCTGGGGGAGGGGCGGGCTATCCTACGAGCAGTACTTC
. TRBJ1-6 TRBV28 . CASSLYSDNSPLHF TGTGCCAGCAGTTTATACAGCGATAATTCACCCCTCCACTTT
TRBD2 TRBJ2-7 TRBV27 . CASSSRVTGTSGRASYEQYF TGTGCCAGCAGTTCTCGCGTAACCGGGACTAGCGGGAGGGCCTCCTACGAGCAGTACTTC
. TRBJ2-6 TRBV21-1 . CASSKVRGTGAISGANVLTF TGTGCCAGCAGCAAAGTTAGGGGGACAGGGGCCATCTCTGGGGCCAACGTCCTGACTTTC
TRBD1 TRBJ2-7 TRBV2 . CASSMDRYSYEQYF TGTGCCAGCAGTATGGACAGGTACTCCTACGAGCAGTACTTC
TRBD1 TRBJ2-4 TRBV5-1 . CASSAGQGASLDIQYF TGCGCCAGCAGCGCCGGACAGGGGGCGAGTTTGGACATTCAGTACTTC
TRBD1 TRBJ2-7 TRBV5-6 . CASSGDRGVYEQYF TGTGCCAGCAGCGGGGACAGGGGGGTGTACGAGCAGTACTTC
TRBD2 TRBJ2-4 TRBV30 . CAWNPSGTKNIQYF TGTGCCTGGAACCCTAGCGGGACCAAAAACATTCAGTACTTC
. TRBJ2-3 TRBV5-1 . CASSLPQPPDTQYF TGCGCCAGCAGCTTACCCCAGCCCCCAGATACGCAGTATTTT
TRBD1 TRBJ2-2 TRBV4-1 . CASSQAGGPFQQAGELFF TGCGCCAGCAGCCAAGCAGGGGGCCCCTTTCAACAGGCCGGGGAGCTGTTTTTT
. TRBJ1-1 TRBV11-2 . CASSNPGVWVGYTEAFF TGTGCCAGCAGCAACCCAGGGGTTTGGGTTGGGTACACTGAAGCTTTCTTT
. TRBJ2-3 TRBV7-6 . CASSLASPDTQYF TGTGCCAGCAGCTTAGCCTCCCCAGATACGCAGTATTTT
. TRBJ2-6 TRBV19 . CASRNPGANVLTF TGTGCCAGTAGGAACCCTGGGGCCAACGTCCTGACTTTC
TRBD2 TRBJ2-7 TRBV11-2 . CASRSTSAYEQYF TGTGCCAGCAGGTCGACTAGCGCCTACGAGCAGTACTTC
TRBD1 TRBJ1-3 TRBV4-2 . CASSQGTGSGNTIYF TGTGCCAGCAGCCAAGGGACAGGGTCTGGAAACACCATATATTTT
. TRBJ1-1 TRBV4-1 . CASSRVGGTPEAFF TGCGCCAGCAGCCGCGTGGGGGGTACGCCTGAAGCTTTCTTT
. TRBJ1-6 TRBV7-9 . CASSFPGNGSPLHF TGTGCCAGCAGCTTTCCGGGGAACGGGTCACCCCTCCACTTT
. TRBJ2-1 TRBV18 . CASSPPSVNEQFF TGTGCCAGCTCACCACCGAGCGTAAATGAGCAGTTCTTC
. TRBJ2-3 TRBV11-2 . CASSLLDTQYF TGTGCCAGCAGCTTACTAGATACGCAGTATTTT
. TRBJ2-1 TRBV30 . CAWSVNMNNEQFF TGTGCCTGGAGTGTAAATATGAACAATGAGCAGTTCTTC
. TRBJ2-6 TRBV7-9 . CASSHYVLTF TGTGCCAGCAGCCACTACGTCCTGACTTTC
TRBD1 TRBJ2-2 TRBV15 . CATSRDPGGIGELFF TGTGCCACCAGCAGAGATCCAGGGGGCATCGGGGAGCTGTTTTTT
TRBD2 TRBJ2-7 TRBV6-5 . CASSFTSGSYEQYF TGTGCCAGCAGTTTTACTAGCGGATCCTACGAGCAGTACTTC
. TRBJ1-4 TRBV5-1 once CASSFQGMDEKLFF TGCGCCAGCAGCTTTCAGGGGATGGATGAAAAACTGTTTTTT
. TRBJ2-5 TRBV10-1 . CASSESPLKGETQYF TGCGCCAGCAGTGAGTCCCCCTTGAAGGGAGAGACCCAGTACTTC
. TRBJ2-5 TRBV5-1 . CASSLVGLQETQYF TGCGCCAGCAGCTTGGTGGGGCTCCAAGAGACCCAGTACTTC
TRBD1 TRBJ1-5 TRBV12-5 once CASGLSGQGGNQPQHF TGTGCTAGTGGTTTGTCCGGACAGGGCGGCAATCAGCCCCAGCATTTT
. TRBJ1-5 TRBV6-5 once CASSYSSQPQHF TGTGCCAGCAGTTACTCGAGTCAGCCCCAGCATTTT
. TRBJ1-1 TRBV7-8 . CASSLGGRNTEAFF TGTGCCAGCAGCTTAGGGGGAAGGAACACTGAAGCTTTCTTT
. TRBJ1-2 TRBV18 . CASSPGRGGYGYTF TGTGCCAGCTCACCAGGGAGGGGAGGCTATGGCTACACCTTC
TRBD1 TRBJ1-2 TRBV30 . CAWTRTGSAGYTF TGTGCCTGGACCCGGACAGGTTCGGCTGGCTACACCTTC
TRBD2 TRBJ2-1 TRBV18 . CASSPSGLASGEQFF TGTGCCAGCTCACCTAGTGGACTAGCATCGGGTGAGCAGTTCTTC
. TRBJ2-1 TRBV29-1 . CSVDGAGGGQQQFF TGCAGCGTTGATGGGGCAGGAGGAGGACAACAGCAGTTCTTC
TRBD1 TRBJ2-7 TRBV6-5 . CASSQGQGLEQYF TGTGCCAGCAGTCAGGGACAGGGCCTCGAGCAGTACTTC
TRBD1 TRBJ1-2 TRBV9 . CASSTLGTGANYGYTF TGTGCCAGCAGCACGCTAGGGACAGGCGCGAACTATGGCTACACCTTC
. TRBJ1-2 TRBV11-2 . CASSPIGGLDGYTF TGTGCCAGCAGCCCCATCGGGGGTTTGGATGGCTACACCTTC
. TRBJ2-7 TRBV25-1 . CASSEPRRGGYEQYF TGTGCCAGCAGTGAACCCCGCAGGGGAGGCTACGAGCAGTACTTC
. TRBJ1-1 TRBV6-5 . CASSSREVGAFF TGTGCCAGCAGTTCCAGGGAGGTGGGAGCTTTCTTT
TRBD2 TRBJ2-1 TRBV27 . CASSSHGGWRSNEQFF TGTGCCAGCAGTAGCCACGGGGGGTGGCGGTCCAATGAGCAGTTCTTC
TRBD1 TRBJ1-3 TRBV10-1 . CASSGQGPGNTIYF TGCGCCAGCAGTGGACAGGGGCCTGGAAACACCATATATTTT
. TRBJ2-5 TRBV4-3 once CASGVRGQETQYF TGCGCCAGCGGGGTCCGCGGACAAGAGACCCAGTACTTC
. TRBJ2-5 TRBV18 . CASSPGETQYF TGTGCCAGCTCACCTGGGGAGACCCAGTACTTC
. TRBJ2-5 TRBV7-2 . CASSGAAWAETQYF TGTGCCAGCAGCGGAGCAGCCTGGGCAGAGACCCAGTACTTC
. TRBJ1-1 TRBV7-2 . CASSLGAGFEAFF TGTGCCAGCAGCTTAGGGGCCGGGTTTGAAGCTTTCTTT
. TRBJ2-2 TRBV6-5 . CASSRNTGELFF TGTGCCAGCAGCCGGAACACCGGGGAGCTGTTTTTT
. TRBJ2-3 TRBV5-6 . CASSDKVTDTQYF TGTGCCAGCAGCGACAAGGTAACAGATACGCAGTATTTT
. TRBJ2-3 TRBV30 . CAWGWGDTQYF TGTGCCTGGGGTTGGGGAGATACGCAGTATTTT
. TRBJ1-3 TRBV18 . CASSPMDTGNTIYF TGTGCCAGCTCACCGATGGATACTGGAAACACCATATATTTT